This T cell receptor beta chain was retrieved from a study of beta chain features in type 1 diabetes. V lost 3 bases and J 5 bases, leaving 17 bases between the germline ends. The CDR3 consists of 15 residues. The V gene's germline CDR1 is SGDLS and CDR2 YYNGEE. Investigators reverse transcribed all isolated RNA, so they sequenced expressed TCRB transcripts. Profiling relied on immunoSEQ multiplex PCR, and the TCRdb table lists in-frame clones only, not all of them. The sample shows about 700,000 clones, around an eighth of them seen only once. The study, taken as a whole, reports: In every one of the four CD4+ subsets, TCRB CDR3s were moderately but significantly shorter in Type 1 diabetes patients.

This clone turned up a few times. Its antigen remains unknown. This TCR was sampled from a man younger than 30 with type 1 diabetes. Sequencing was carried out using naive CD4+ T cells from blood. The chain is built from TRBV9 and TRBJ2-5; no clear D gene. As DNA, the CDR3 is TGTGCCAGCAGCGCCCTGGGTCTTCCTGGGGAGACCCAGTACTTC. Its protein is CASSALGLPGETQYF.